These 16 T cell receptor beta chains came from one sample sequenced in a study of T-cell memory formation after mild COVID-19. TCRdb re-analysed the 5' RACE reads in MiXCR, keeping a single row per CDR3 protein. The data contain 500,000 to 650,000 distinct CDR3 sequences, less than 25% of them seen just once; the ten biggest clones take up approximately 8.4%. What was sequenced was PBMCs or a T cell subset sorted from them (not recorded which). The receptors come from an adult woman who had mild COVID-19 (a few samples of this study predate the infection). Cell type and time point are not known.

The chain carries TRBV7-9 and TRBJ2-1; D possibly uses TRBD1 or TRBD2 (7 bases each). This CDR3 has 13 residues. Germline CDR1 reads SEHNR; CDR2 reads FQNEAQ (reference sequence). The ends were cut back, 5 bases at V and 9 bases at J, with 14 bases in the middle. CDR3 nucleotide sequence: TGTGCCAGCAGCCAGGGGGGGATGGGTGAGCAGTTCTTC. This gives the protein CASSQGGMGEQFF.

This clonotype was counted only a few times. The CDR3 is CAWSVRKSKYYGYTF. As DNA, the CDR3 is TGTGCCTGGAGTGTACGAAAGAGCAAGTACTATGGCTACACCTTC. The chain links TRBV30 to TRBJ1-2, with D hard to call. V lost 0 bases, J lost 3 bases, and 14 bases lay in between. The CDR3 loop spans 15 amino acids. CDR1 and CDR2 (germline): GTSNPN, SVGIG (reference sequence).

The V call is TRBV10-3, the J call TRBJ2-7; D gene unclear. The CDR3 covers 12 residues. Trimming left V 8 bases short and J 3 bases short, with 11 bases between. Looked up from germline, CDR1 is ENHRY and CDR2 is SYGVKD. This chain's CDR3 is CAIGGQIYEQYF. The CDR3, as DNA: TGTGCCATCGGCGGCCAGATCTACGAGCAGTACTTC.

This clonotype was seen only a few times. The chain uses TRBV6-5 and TRBJ1-4; maybe TRBD1 (6 bases). Germline loops: CDR1 MNHEY, CDR2 SVGAGI. V lost 8 bases to trimming and J lost 0 bases, with 13 bases between them. CDR3 size: 15 residues. For the CDR3, the DNA is TGTGCCAGCTCTCTGAGGGGGTCAACTAATGAAAAACTGTTTTTT. This sequence encodes CASSLRGSTNEKLFF.

V is TRBV4-3 and J is TRBJ2-5; D remains ambiguous. The V gene's germline CDR1 is LGHNA and CDR2 YSLEER. V was pared by 0 bases and J by 2 bases, with 13 bases between. The length of the CDR3 is 16 residues. CDR3 protein: CASSQEGGPSQETQYF. CDR3 coding DNA: TGCGCCAGCAGCCAAGAGGGCGGACCTTCGCAAGAGACCCAGTACTTC.

This clonotype was detected only a few times. The V and J genes are TRBV5-1 and TRBJ1-2; 9 bases line up with TRBD1. This CDR3 has 14 residues. Per germline, CDR1 SGHRS and CDR2 YFSETQ. The V and J ends lost 1 base and 8 bases, in that order; junction bases with no gene match: 6. In nucleotides, the CDR3 is TGCGCCAGCAGCTTGAGGGACAGGGTATCCGGCTACACCTTC. Its protein is CASSLRDRVSGYTF.

The chain combines TRBV5-1 with TRBJ1-1; no clear D gene. The CDR3 sequence is 14 residues long. V shed 0 bases and J shed 0 bases, with 6 bases lying between them. Germline CDR1 SGHRS, CDR2 YFSETQ. The CDR3 loop reads CASSLERLNTEAFF. CDR3 nucleotides: TGCGCCAGCAGCTTGGAGAGGTTGAACACTGAAGCTTTCTTT.

This clonotype was seen only a few times. The chain uses TRBV9 and TRBJ1-1; 7 nucleotides match TRBD1. The germline gives CDR1 SGDLS, CDR2 YYNGEE. The CDR3 covers 15 residues. V lost 4 bases and J lost 2; bases outside the gene matches: 8. CDR3 amino acids: CASSSPEGANTEAFF. CDR3 coding DNA: TGTGCCAGCAGCTCCCCCGAGGGGGCAAACACTGAAGCTTTCTTT.

This clonotype showed up just a few times. The chain links TRBV7-3 to TRBJ2-1; 8 nucleotides agree with TRBD2. The CDR3 length is 14 residues. CDR1 and CDR2 (germline): SGHTA, FQGTGA. With V trimmed by 4 bases and J by 9 bases, 8 bases remained unmatched. The CDR3 coding sequence is TGTGCCAGCAGCTCGCGGGGGGCACGGGGTGAGCAGTTCTTC. This sequence encodes CASSSRGARGEQFF.

This clonotype was found many times. The DNA of the CDR3 is TGTGCCAGCAGCTCCAGGGATGAGCAGTTCTTC. It translates to CASSSRDEQFF. The V and J genes are TRBV11-2 and TRBJ2-1; tentative D call: TRBD1 (5 bases). This CDR3 comprises 11 residues. Germline V gene data show CDR1 as SGHAT and CDR2 as FQNNGV. The germline V and J ends were trimmed by 4 bases and 8 bases, with 6 bases remaining between them.

Only a few counts were recorded for this clonotype. The chain links TRBV19 to TRBJ2-1; TRBD1 aligns across 7 bases. CDR1 LNHDA and CDR2 SQIVND come from the germline V gene (reference sequence). V shed 1 base, J shed 9 bases, and the junction held 9 bases outside the gene matches. CDR3 length: 15 amino acids. CDR3 in DNA: TGTGCCAGTAGTATAGGGGTGACAGGGTGGAGTGAGCAGTTCTTC. This sequence encodes CASSIGVTGWSEQFF.

The chain couples TRBV5-1 to TRBJ2-5; D uncertain. In germline, CDR1 is SGHRS, CDR2 YFSETQ. The germline V and J ends were trimmed by 7 bases and 2 bases, with 24 bases remaining between them. The CDR3 has 17 residues. The CDR3 DNA is TGCGCCAGCGCACAGCCCCAATTTGTCAGGTTACAAGAGACCCAGTACTTC. Translating it yields CASAQPQFVRLQETQYF.

The chain employs TRBV30 and TRBJ2-7; the match to TRBD2 covers 7 bases. The germline CDR1 and CDR2 sequences are GTSNPN and SVGIG (reference sequence). V shed 6 bases, J shed 2 bases, and the junction held 10 bases outside the gene matches. This CDR3 is 14 amino acids long. The CDR3 spells CACSWASGAYEQYF. The CDR3 nucleotides are TGTGCCTGCTCTTGGGCTAGCGGAGCCTACGAGCAGTACTTC.

This clonotype was observed a handful of times. The V and J genes are TRBV20-1 and TRBJ2-7, with 8 bases identical to TRBD2. This CDR3 has 15 residues. Germline V gene data show CDR1 as DFQATT and CDR2 as SNEGSKA (reference sequence). The ends lost 4 bases at V and 0 bases at J; junction bases unmatched: 8. The CDR3 DNA follows: TGCAGTGCTATCTCGCTTAGCGGGGCCTCCTACGAGCAGTACTTC. As protein: CSAISLSGASYEQYF.

The V gene is TRBV6-2 or TRBV6-3, the J gene TRBJ1-2; no firm D call. The V and J ends lost 2 bases and 6 bases respectively, with 13 bases between them. This CDR3 comprises 14 residues. The germline V gene encodes CDR1 MNHEY and CDR2 SVGEGT. The CDR3 here is CASSYGWWLHGYTF. CDR3 nucleotide sequence: TGTGCCAGCAGTTACGGATGGTGGCTTCATGGCTACACCTTC.

The CDR3 is CAWSLAANYGYTF. The CDR3 DNA reads as TGTGCCTGGAGTTTGGCAGCCAACTATGGCTACACCTTC. The V call is TRBV30, the J call TRBJ1-2; D gene ambiguous. Trimming stripped 2 bases from V and 2 bases from J, with 9 bases between. The CDR3 runs 13 residues. The germline gives CDR1 GTSNPN, CDR2 SVGIG (reference sequence).